This T cell receptor beta chain was captured by sequencing in a study of control samples from healthy donors and cancer patients. TCRdb's copy holds only in-frame clones and misses some; the assay was immunoSEQ multiplex PCR. Here the sample spans some 130,000 clones, around nine tenths being singletons. Germline CDR1 SGHVS, CDR2 FNYEAQ. Trimming took 5 bases from V and 0 from J, leaving 15 bases between them. The CDR3 contains 16 residues. Sequencing was performed on blood. The rearrangement joins TRBV7-6 to TRBJ2-3; D is unclear. The sequence was obtained from a middle-aged man in good health. The CDR3 protein is CASSPLLELSTDTQYF. The DNA of the CDR3 is TGTGCCAGCAGCCCACTCTTAGAGCTCAGCACAGATACGCAGTATTTT. Combining the CDR3 with reference TRBV7-6 and TRBJ2-3 gives the whole variable domain GAGVSQSPRYKVTKRGQDVALRCDPISGHVSLYWYRQALGQGPEFLTYFNYEAQQDKSGLPNDRFSAERPEGSISTLTIQRTEQRDSAMYRCASSPLLELSTDTQYFGPGTRLTVL.